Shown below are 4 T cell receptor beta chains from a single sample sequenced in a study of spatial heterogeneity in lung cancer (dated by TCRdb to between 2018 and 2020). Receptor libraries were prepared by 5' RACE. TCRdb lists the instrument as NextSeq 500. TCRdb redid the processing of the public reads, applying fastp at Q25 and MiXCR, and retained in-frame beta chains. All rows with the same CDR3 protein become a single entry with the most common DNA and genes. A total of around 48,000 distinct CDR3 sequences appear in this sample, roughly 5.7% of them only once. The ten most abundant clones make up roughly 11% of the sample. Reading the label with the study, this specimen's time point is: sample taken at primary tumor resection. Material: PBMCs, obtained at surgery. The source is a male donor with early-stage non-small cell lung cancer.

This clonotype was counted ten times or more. In nucleotides, the CDR3 is TGTGCCAGCAGTTTAGGGCAGGGGTTGGGGGAGCAGTACTTC. Protein: CASSLGQGLGEQYF. The chain uses TRBV28 and TRBJ2-7; tentative D call: TRBD1 (6 bases). The CDR3 contains 14 residues. CDR1 is MDHEN and CDR2 is SYDVKM in the germline V gene. V gave up 2 bases and J gave up 7 bases, with 15 bases separating them. Drawing the rest from reference TRBV28 and TRBJ2-7, the complete variable domain is DVKVTQSSRYLVKRTGEKVFLECVQDMDHENMFWYRQDPGLGLRLIYFSYDVKMKEKGDIPEGYSVSREKKERFSLILESASTNQTSMYLCASSLGQGLGEQYFGPGTRLTVT.

The CDR3 sequence is CASTGTSGEQYF. The DNA for the CDR3 is TGTGCCAGCACAGGGACTAGCGGCGAGCAGTACTTC. The chain is built from TRBV27 and TRBJ2-7, with 11 bases that match TRBD2. Germline CDR1 reads MNHEY; CDR2 reads SMNVEV (reference sequence). V was clipped by 7 bases and J by 6 bases; unmatched bases: 2. This CDR3 comprises 12 residues.

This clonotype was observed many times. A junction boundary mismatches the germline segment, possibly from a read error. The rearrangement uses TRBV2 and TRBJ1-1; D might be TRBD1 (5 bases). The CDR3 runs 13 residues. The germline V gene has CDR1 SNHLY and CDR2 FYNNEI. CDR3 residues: CAGSRGENTEAFF. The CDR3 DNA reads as TGTGCCGGCAGCCGGGGCGAGAACACTGAAGCTTTCTTT. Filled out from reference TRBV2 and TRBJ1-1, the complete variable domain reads EPEVTQTPSHQVTQMGQEVILRCVPISNHLYFYWYRQILGQKVEFLVSFYNNEISEKSEIFDDQFSVERPDGSNFTLKIRSTKLEDSAMYFCAGSRGENTEAFFGQGTRLTVV.

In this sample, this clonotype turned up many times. The CDR3 protein is CASISFRMGGTEAFF. In DNA form, the CDR3 reads TGTGCCAGCATCTCATTTAGGATGGGGGGCACTGAAGCTTTCTTT. The chain employs TRBV6-5 and TRBJ1-1, with a weak D call TRBD1 (5 bases). This CDR3 has 15 residues. V gave up 7 bases and J gave up 4 bases, with 19 bases separating them. Germline V gene data show CDR1 as MNHEY and CDR2 as SVGAGI.